These 20 T cell receptor beta chains were sequenced from one sample in a study of blood T cell repertoires in COVID-19. Method: immunoSEQ multiplex PCR; TCRdb's copy keeps in-frame clones and lacks some. The table shows about 200,000 clones, with 84% occurring only once. Sequencing used peripheral blood. These receptors originate from a woman between 70 and 85 years old with active or convalescent COVID-19.

The V gene is TRBV19, the J gene TRBJ1-1; D may be TRBD1 (6 bases). Trimming cost V 3 bases and J 7 bases, with 18 bases left between them. CDR1 is LNHDA, CDR2 SQIVND, per germline (reference sequence). The CDR3 is 15 amino acids. The CDR3 region is CASSMGTRGFNEAFF. The CDR3 DNA reads as TGTGCCAGTAGTATGGGGACCAGGGGATTTAATGAAGCTTTCTTT.

The sample holds one count of this clone. The chain employs TRBV11-1 and TRBJ2-7; TRBD1 might be the D (5 bases). V shed 8 bases and J shed 1 base, with 15 bases lying between them. From germline, CDR1 is SGHAT and CDR2 FQDESV (reference sequence). CDR3 length: 14 residues. The CDR3 loop reads CASAIVDTSYEQYF. DNA of the CDR3: TGTGCCAGCGCCATAGTGGACACATCCTACGAGCAGTACTTC.

The chain employs TRBV29-1 and TRBJ1-1; 9 bases line up with TRBD1. The germline V gene has CDR1 SQVTM and CDR2 ANQGSEA. J lost 1 base, V lost 7 bases, and 4 bases had no gene match. The CDR3 is 13 residues long. This CDR3 reads CSATTGGNTEAFF. The CDR3 nucleotides read TGCAGCGCAACGACAGGGGGGAACACTGAAGCTTTCTTT.

V usage is TRBV27 and J usage is TRBJ2-3, with 7 bases that match TRBD2. Germline CDR1 and CDR2: MNHEY and SMNVEV (reference sequence). The J segment lost 11 bases and the V segment lost 4 bases, leaving 12 bases of the junction unmatched. The CDR3 is 14 amino acids. DNA for the CDR3: TGTGCCAGCAGTTCTCGAACTAGCGAAAGGATGCAGTATTTT. Translating gives CASSSRTSERMQYF.

The chain carries TRBV7-3 and TRBJ2-3, with 11 nucleotides matching TRBD2. CDR1 SGHTA and CDR2 FQGTGA come from the germline V gene. The V gene end was trimmed by 0 bases and the J gene end by 4 bases; junction bases not matched to a gene: 3. CDR3 length: 16 residues. CDR3 region: CASSLTRTSGPDTQYF. In DNA form, the CDR3 reads TGTGCCAGCAGCTTAACCCGGACTAGCGGGCCAGATACGCAGTATTTT.

The chain carries TRBV9 and TRBJ2-1, with 7 positions matching TRBD2. Trimming removed 4 bases from V and 7 bases from J; junction bases left unmatched: 2. This CDR3 is 12 amino acids long. The germline V gene encodes CDR1 SGDLS and CDR2 YYNGEE. CDR3 DNA sequence: TGTGCCAGCAGCCTTAGCGGGAATGAGCAGTTCTTC. This translates into CASSLSGNEQFF.

The CDR3 region has the DNA TGTGCCAGCAGCCTTCGACAGGGGGGGCAGCCCCAGCATTTT. This codes for CASSLRQGGQPQHF. The chain joins TRBV6-5 to TRBJ1-5, with TRBD1 matching over 9 bases. The CDR3 spans 14 residues. In germline, CDR1 is MNHEY, CDR2 SVGAGI. V shed 6 bases and J 7 bases; nucleotides not matched to a gene: 7.

This clone was detected a few times. The J gene is TRBJ1-5, the V gene TRBV28, with D unresolved. This CDR3 spans 12 amino acids. Germline V gives CDR1 MDHEN, CDR2 SYDVKM. Trimming stripped 1 base from V and 9 bases from J, with 7 bases between. CDR3 sequence reads: CASSLFGRPQHF. For the CDR3, the DNA is TGTGCCAGCAGTTTATTTGGCAGGCCCCAGCATTTT. Together with reference TRBV28 and TRBJ1-5, the CDR3 gives the full variable domain: DVKVTQSSRYLVKRTGEKVFLECVQDMDHENMFWYRQDPGLGLRLIYFSYDVKMKEKGDIPEGYSVSREKKERFSLILESASTNQTSMYLCASSLFGRPQHFGDGTRLSIL.

V usage is TRBV5-4 and J usage is TRBJ2-5; the match to TRBD2 covers 9 bases. Unmatched junction bases numbered 7, after V lost 4 bases and J lost 3 bases. The germline gives CDR1 SGHNT, CDR2 YYREEE (reference sequence). CDR3 size: 15 residues. This CDR3 is CASSGLAGLKETQYF. DNA of the CDR3: TGTGCCAGCAGCGGGCTAGCGGGATTAAAAGAGACCCAGTACTTC. The whole variable domain, remainder taken from reference TRBV5-4 and TRBJ2-5, is ETGVTQSPTHLIKTRGQQVTLRCSSQSGHNTVSWYQQALGQGPQFIFQYYREEENGRGNFPPRFSGLQFPNYSSELNVNALELDDSALYLCASSGLAGLKETQYFGPGTRLLVL.

The gene calls are TRBV20-1 and TRBJ2-5; D unresolved. Looked up from germline, CDR1 is DFQATT and CDR2 is SNEGSKA (reference sequence). CDR3 length equals 12 residues. Trimming shortened V by 3 bases and J by 4 bases, and 9 bases separated the two germline ends. CDR3 bases: TGCAGTGCTAGTCGGCTAGTAGAGACCCAGTACTTC. Amino acids: CSASRLVETQYF.

In this sample, this clone turned up a few times. The chain recombines TRBV19 with TRBJ2-5; 7 positions match TRBD2. Unmatched junction bases numbered 7, after V lost 8 bases and J lost 4 bases. Per germline, CDR1 LNHDA and CDR2 SQIVND (reference sequence). The CDR3 sequence is 13 residues long. The CDR3 loop reads CASGRREGETQYF. The CDR3 bases are TGTGCCAGTGGACGGAGGGAGGGAGAGACCCAGTACTTC.

The chain couples TRBV6-1 to TRBJ2-1; 8 bases are shared with TRBD1. The ends lost 3 bases at V and 4 bases at J; junction bases unmatched: 11. This CDR3 has 17 amino acids. In germline, CDR1 is MNHNS, CDR2 SASEGT. The CDR3 is CASSDLGQAGPYNEQFF. The DNA for the CDR3 is TGTGCCAGCAGTGATTTGGGACAGGCGGGACCTTACAATGAGCAGTTCTTC.

This clone was observed a single time. This CDR3 is CASSLTGTSGRYEQFF. The CDR3 DNA is TGTGCCAGCAGCTTAACCGGGACTAGCGGGAGGTATGAGCAGTTCTTC. The chain couples TRBV7-6 to TRBJ2-1; TRBD2 matches 15 bases. The V segment lost 2 bases and the J segment 8 bases; nucleotides outside the gene matches: 4. The CDR3 runs 16 residues. Germline-derived CDR1 and CDR2 are SGHVS and FNYEAQ. Combining the CDR3 with reference TRBV7-6 and TRBJ2-1 gives the whole variable domain GAGVSQSPRYKVTKRGQDVALRCDPISGHVSLYWYRQALGQGPEFLTYFNYEAQQDKSGLPNDRFSAERPEGSISTLTIQRTEQRDSAMYRCASSLTGTSGRYEQFFGPGTRLTVL.

This sequence joins TRBV7-9 and TRBJ2-1; 11 bases map to TRBD2. The V segment lost 5 bases and the J segment 2 bases; nucleotides outside the gene matches: 5. The length of the CDR3 is 16 residues. CDR1 is SEHNR and CDR2 is FQNEAQ in the germline V gene (reference sequence). The CDR3 spells CASSDGSGRAYNEQFF. CDR3 in DNA: TGTGCCAGCAGCGATGGTAGCGGGAGGGCCTACAATGAGCAGTTCTTC.

The V call is TRBV30, the J call TRBJ1-2; perhaps TRBD1 as D (5 bases). CDR1 and CDR2 from the germline V gene are GTSNPN and SVGIG (reference sequence). Deletions cut 5 bases from V and 6 bases from J, with 19 bases between. The CDR3 length is 14 residues. The CDR3 region is CAWSRDFPTNGYTF. CDR3 coding DNA: TGTGCCTGGTCGCGGGACTTCCCTACGAATGGCTACACCTTC. Based on the CDR3 plus reference TRBV30 and TRBJ1-2, the full variable domain is SQTIHQWPATLVQPVGSPLSLECTVEGTSNPNLYWYRQAAGRGLQLLFYSVGIGQISSEVPQNLSASRPQDRQFILSSKKLLLSDSGFYLCAWSRDFPTNGYTFGSGTRLTVV.

The rearrangement joins TRBV4-1 to TRBJ2-7; 8 bases line up with TRBD2. J was trimmed by 4 bases and V by 0 bases; bases with no gene match: 11. Germline loops: CDR1 MGHRA, CDR2 YSYEKL. CDR3 size: 17 residues. The DNA for the CDR3 is TGCGCCAGCAGCCAAGATACGGGGGGGGGAGTGGGATACGAGCAGTACTTC. As protein: CASSQDTGGGVGYEQYF.

CDR3 region: CASSLVAGPYEQYF. CDR3 nucleotides: TGTGCCAGCAGCTTAGTAGCGGGGCCCTACGAGCAGTACTTC. The chain carries TRBV7-2 and TRBJ2-7; 8 nucleotides agree with TRBD2. Germline V gene lookup returns CDR1 SGHTA and CDR2 FQGNSA. V shed 1 base, J shed 2 bases, and the junction held 1 base outside the gene matches. This CDR3 region has 14 residues.

The V call is TRBV5-1, the J call TRBJ2-1; a weak D match, TRBD2 (6 bases). Germline V gives CDR1 SGHRS, CDR2 YFSETQ. This CDR3 spans 14 amino acids. Trimming removed 0 bases from V and 12 bases from J, with 16 bases in between. This chain's CDR3 is CASSLEAPTRGQFF. The DNA for the CDR3 is TGCGCCAGCAGCTTGGAGGCCCCGACTAGGGGGCAGTTCTTC.

The chain joins TRBV15 to TRBJ1-6; the match to TRBD1 covers 7 bases. With V trimmed by 1 base and J by 5 bases, 8 bases remained unmatched. From germline, CDR1 is LNHNV and CDR2 YYDKDF (reference sequence). The CDR3 totals 17 residues. In DNA, the CDR3 is TGTGCCACCAGCAGAGTGGACCGGGACAGAAATAATTCACCCCTCCACTTT. Translating it yields CATSRVDRDRNNSPLHF.

The chain couples TRBV19 to TRBJ2-5; 14 bases line up with TRBD2. CDR3 length: 16 residues. CDR1 and CDR2 (germline): LNHDA, SQIVND (reference sequence). V trimming: 5 bases; J trimming: 7 bases; junction bases outside the gene matches: 9. The CDR3 nucleotides read TGTGCCAGTAGTGTTGGACTAGCGGGAGGTACGGGGACCCAGTACTTC. Translating gives CASSVGLAGGTGTQYF.